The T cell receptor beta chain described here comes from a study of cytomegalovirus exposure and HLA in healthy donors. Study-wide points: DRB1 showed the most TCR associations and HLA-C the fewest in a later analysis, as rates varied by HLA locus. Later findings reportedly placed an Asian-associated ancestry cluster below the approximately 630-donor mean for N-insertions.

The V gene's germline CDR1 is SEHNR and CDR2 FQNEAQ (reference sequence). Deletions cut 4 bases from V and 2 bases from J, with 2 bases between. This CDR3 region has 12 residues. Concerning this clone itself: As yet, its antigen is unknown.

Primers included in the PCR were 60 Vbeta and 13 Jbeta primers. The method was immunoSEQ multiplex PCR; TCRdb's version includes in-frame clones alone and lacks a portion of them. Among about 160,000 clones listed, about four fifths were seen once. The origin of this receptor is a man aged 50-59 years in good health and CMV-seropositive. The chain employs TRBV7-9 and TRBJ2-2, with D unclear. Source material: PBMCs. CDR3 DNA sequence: TGTGCCAGCAGCTCAAACACCGGGGAGCTGTTTTTT. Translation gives CASSSNTGELFF.